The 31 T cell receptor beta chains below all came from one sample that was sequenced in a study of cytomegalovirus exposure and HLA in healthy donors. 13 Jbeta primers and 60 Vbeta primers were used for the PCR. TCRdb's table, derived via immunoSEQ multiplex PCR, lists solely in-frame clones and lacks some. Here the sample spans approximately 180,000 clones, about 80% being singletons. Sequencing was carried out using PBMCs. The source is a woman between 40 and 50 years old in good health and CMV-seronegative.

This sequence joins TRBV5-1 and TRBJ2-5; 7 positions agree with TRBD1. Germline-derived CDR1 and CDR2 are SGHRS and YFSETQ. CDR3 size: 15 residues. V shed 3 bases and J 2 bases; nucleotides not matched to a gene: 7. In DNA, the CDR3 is TGCGCCAGCAGCTGGTCCGGACAGGTACAAGAGACCCAGTACTTC. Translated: CASSWSGQVQETQYF.

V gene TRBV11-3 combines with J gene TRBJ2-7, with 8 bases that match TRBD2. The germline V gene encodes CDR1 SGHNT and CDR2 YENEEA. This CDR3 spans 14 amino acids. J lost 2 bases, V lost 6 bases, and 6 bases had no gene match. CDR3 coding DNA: TGTGCCAGCAGGTCAGCGGGGGCCGCCTACGAGCAGTACTTC. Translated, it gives CASRSAGAAYEQYF. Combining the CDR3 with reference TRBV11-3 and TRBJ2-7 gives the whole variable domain EAGVVQSPRYKIIEKKQPVAFWCNPISGHNTLYWYLQNLGQGPELLIRYENEEAVDDSQLPKDRFSAERLKGVDSTLKIQPAELGDSAVYLCASRSAGAAYEQYFGPGTRLTVT.

This chain's CDR3 is CASGANAYEQYV. Written as DNA, the CDR3 is TGTGCCAGCGGGGCGAATGCCTACGAGCAGTACGTC. The chain uses TRBV6-5 and TRBJ2-7; perhaps TRBD1 as D (5 bases). This CDR3 region has 12 residues. Trimming pared 8 bases from V and 2 bases from J, leaving 10 bases between. Germline V gene data show CDR1 as MNHEY and CDR2 as SVGAGI.

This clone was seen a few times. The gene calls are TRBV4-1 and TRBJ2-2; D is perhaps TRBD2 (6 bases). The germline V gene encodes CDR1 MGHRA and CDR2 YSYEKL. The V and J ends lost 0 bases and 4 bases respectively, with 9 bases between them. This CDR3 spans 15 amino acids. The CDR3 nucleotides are TGCGCCAGCAGCCAAGAACCGGGGGTCACCGGGGAGCTGTTTTTT. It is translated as CASSQEPGVTGELFF.

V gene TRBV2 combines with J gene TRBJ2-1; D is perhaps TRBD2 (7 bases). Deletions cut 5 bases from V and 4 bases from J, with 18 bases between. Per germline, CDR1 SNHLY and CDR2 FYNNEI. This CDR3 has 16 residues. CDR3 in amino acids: CASSPGRGGVYNEQFF. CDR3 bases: TGTGCCAGCAGTCCGGGTAGGGGGGGCGTTTACAATGAGCAGTTCTTC. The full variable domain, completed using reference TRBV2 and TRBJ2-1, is EPEVTQTPSHQVTQMGQEVILRCVPISNHLYFYWYRQILGQKVEFLVSFYNNEISEKSEIFDDQFSVERPDGSNFTLKIRSTKLEDSAMYFCASSPGRGGVYNEQFFGPGTRLTVL.

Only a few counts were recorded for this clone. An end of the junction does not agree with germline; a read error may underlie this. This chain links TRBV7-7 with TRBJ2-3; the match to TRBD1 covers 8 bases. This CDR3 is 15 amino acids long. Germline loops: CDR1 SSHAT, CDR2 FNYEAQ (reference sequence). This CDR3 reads CASSLGTGVTDTQYF. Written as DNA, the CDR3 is TGTGCTAGCAGCCTTGGGACAGGTGTTACAGATACGCAGTATTTT.

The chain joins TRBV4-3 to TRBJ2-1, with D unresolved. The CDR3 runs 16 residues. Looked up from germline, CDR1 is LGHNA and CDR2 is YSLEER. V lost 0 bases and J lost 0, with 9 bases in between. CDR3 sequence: CASSQDLAVSYNEQFF. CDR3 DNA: TGCGCCAGCAGCCAAGATCTCGCGGTCTCCTACAATGAGCAGTTCTTC.

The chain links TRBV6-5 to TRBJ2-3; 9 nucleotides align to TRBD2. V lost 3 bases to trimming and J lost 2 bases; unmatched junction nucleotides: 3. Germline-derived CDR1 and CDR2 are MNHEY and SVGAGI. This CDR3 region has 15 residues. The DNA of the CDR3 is TGTGCCAGCAGTTATAGCGGGAGACCCACAGATACGCAGTATTTT. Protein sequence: CASSYSGRPTDTQYF.

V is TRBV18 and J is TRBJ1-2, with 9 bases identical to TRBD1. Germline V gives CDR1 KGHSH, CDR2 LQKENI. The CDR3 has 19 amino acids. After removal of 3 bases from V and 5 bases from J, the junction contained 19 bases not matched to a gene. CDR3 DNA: TGTGCCAGCTCACCCCGGGACAGGGTGAAAATTGGAAAGCGTTATGGCTACACCTTC. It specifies CASSPRDRVKIGKRYGYTF.

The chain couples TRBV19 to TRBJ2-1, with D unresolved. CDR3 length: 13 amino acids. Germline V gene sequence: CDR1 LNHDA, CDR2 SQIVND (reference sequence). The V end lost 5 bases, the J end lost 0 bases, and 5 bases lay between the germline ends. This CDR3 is CASSPSSYNEQFF. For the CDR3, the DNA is TGTGCCAGTAGTCCGAGCTCCTACAATGAGCAGTTCTTC.

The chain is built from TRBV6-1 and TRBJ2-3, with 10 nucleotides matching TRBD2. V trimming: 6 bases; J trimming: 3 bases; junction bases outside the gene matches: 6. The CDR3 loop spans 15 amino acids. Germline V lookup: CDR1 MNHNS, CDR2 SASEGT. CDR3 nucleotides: TGTGCCAGCAGACTTACTAGCGGGACGACAGATACGCAGTATTTT. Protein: CASRLTSGTTDTQYF.

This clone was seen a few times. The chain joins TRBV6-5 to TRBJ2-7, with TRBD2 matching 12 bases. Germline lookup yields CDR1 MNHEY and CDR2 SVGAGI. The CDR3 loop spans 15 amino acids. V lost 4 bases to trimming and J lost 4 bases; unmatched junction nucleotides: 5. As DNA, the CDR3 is TGTGCCAGCAGTTCCGCCGGGACTAGCGGGTACGAGCAGTACTTC. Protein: CASSSAGTSGYEQYF.

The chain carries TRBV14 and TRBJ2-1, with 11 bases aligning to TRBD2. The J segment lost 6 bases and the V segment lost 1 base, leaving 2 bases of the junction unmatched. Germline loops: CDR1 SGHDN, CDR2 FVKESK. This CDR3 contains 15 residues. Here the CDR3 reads CASSQVAGGPNEQFF. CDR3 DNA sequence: TGTGCCAGCAGCCAAGTAGCGGGAGGGCCCAATGAGCAGTTCTTC.

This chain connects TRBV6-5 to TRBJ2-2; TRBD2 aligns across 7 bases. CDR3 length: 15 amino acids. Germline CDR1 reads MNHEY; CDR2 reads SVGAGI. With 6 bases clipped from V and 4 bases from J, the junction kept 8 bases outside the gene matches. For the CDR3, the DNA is TGTGCCAGCAGCCCTCGAGCGGGGTCCACCGGGGAGCTGTTTTTT. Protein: CASSPRAGSTGELFF.

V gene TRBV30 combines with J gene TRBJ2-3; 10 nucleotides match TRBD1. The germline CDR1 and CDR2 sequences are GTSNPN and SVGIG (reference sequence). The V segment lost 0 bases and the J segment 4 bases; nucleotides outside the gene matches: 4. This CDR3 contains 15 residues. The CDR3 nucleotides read TGTGCCTGGAGTGTGGGACAGGGGAGTTCAGATACGCAGTATTTT. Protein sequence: CAWSVGQGSSDTQYF.

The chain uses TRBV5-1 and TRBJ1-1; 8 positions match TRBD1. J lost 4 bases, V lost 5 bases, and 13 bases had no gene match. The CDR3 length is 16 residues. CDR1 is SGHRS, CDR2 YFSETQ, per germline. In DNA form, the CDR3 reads TGCGCCAGCAGATACGACAGGGGTAGGGGAGGCACTGAAGCTTTCTTT. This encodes CASRYDRGRGGTEAFF.

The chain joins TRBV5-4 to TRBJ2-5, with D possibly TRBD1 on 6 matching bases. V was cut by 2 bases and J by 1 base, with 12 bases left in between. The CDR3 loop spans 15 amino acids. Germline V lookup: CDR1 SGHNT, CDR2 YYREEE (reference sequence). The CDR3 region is CASSLRPRGQETQYF. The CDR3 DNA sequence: TGTGCCAGCAGCTTACGTCCCAGGGGCCAAGAGACCCAGTACTTC.

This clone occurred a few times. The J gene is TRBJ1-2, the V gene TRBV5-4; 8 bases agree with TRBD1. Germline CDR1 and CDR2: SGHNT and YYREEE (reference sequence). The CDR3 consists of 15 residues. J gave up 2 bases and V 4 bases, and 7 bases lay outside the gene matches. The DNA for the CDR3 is TGTGCCAGCAGCGCGTCCGGGACAGGCAACTATGGCTACACCTTC. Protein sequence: CASSASGTGNYGYTF.

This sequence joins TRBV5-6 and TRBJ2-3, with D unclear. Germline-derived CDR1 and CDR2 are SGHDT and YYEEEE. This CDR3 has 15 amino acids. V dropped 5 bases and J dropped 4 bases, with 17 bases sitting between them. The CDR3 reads CASSVRKVMADTQYF. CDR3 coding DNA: TGTGCCAGCAGTGTCAGAAAAGTCATGGCAGATACGCAGTATTTT.

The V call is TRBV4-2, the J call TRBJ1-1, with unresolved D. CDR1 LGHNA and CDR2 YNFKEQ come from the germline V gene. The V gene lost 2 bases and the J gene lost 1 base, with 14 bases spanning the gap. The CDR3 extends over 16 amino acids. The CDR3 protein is CASSQQPSPENTEAFF. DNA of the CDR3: TGTGCCAGCAGCCAACAACCTTCCCCAGAGAACACTGAAGCTTTCTTT.

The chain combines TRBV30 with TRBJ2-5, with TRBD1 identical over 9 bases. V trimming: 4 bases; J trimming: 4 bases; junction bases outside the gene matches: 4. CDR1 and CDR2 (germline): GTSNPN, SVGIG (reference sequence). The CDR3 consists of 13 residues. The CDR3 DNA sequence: TGTGCCTGGAATAACAGGGGGCGAGAGACCCAGTACTTC. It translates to CAWNNRGRETQYF.

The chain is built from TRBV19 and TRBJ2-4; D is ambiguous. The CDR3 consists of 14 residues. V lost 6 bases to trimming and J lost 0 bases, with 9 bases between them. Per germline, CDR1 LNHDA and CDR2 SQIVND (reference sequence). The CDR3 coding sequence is TGTGCCAGTAGCCTACAGCTAGCCAAAAACATTCAGTACTTC. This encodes CASSLQLAKNIQYF.

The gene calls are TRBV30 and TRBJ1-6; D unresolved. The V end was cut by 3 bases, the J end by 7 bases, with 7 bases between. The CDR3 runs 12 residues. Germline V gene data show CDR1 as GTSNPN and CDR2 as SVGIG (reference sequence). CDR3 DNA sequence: TGTGCCTGGAGGATCCTAAATTCACCCCTCCACTTT. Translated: CAWRILNSPLHF.

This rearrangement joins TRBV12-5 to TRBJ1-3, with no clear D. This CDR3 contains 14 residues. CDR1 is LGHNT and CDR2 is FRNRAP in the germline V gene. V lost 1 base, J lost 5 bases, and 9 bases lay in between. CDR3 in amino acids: CASGLELSRNTIYF. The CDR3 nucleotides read TGTGCTAGTGGTTTGGAATTATCTCGAAACACCATATATTTT.

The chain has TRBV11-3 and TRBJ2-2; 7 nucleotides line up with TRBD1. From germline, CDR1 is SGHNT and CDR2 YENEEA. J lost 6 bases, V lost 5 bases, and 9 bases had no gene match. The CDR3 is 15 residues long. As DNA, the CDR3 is TGTGCCAGCAGCGAAGACAGGGCTTCTGCCGGGGAGCTGTTTTTT. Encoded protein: CASSEDRASAGELFF.

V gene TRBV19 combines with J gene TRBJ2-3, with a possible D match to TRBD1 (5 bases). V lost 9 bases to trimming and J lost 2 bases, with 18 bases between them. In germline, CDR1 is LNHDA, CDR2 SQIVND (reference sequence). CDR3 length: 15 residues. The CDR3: CASTQSTANTDTQYF. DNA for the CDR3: TGTGCCAGCACACAGTCGACAGCTAACACAGATACGCAGTATTTT.

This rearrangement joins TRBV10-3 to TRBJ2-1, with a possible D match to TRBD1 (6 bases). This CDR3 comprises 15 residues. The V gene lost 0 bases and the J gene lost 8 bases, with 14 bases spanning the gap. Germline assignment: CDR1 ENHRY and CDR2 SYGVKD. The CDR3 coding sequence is TGTGCCATCAGTGAGTCGCTACAGCCAGGGGATGAGCAGTTCTTC. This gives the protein CAISESLQPGDEQFF.

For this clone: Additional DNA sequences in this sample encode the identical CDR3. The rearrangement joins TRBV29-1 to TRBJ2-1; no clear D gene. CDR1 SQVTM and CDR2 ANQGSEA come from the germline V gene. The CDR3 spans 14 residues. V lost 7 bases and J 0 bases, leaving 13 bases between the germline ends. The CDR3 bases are TGCAGCGCCTTAGACCGGAGCTCCTACAATGAGCAGTTCTTC. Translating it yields CSALDRSSYNEQFF.

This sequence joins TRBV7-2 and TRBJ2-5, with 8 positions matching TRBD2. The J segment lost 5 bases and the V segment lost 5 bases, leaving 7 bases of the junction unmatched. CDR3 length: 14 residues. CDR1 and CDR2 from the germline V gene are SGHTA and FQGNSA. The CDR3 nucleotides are TGTGCCAGCAGCCCGCGGACTAGCCGTGAGACCCAGTACTTC. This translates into CASSPRTSRETQYF.

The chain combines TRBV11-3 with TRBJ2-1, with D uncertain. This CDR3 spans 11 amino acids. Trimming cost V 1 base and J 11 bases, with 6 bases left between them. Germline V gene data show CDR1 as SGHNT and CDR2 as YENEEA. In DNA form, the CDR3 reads TGTGCCAGCAGCTTAGGCGTCCAGCAGTTCTTC. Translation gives CASSLGVQQFF.

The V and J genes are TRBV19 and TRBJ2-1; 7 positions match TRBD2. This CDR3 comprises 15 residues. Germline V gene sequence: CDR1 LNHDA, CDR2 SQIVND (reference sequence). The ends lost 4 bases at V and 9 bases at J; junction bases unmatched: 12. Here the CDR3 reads CASSTSGGRPLEQFF. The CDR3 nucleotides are TGTGCCAGTAGTACCTCGGGCGGGAGACCCCTTGAGCAGTTCTTC.